This T cell receptor (beta chain) is drawn from a study of cytomegalovirus exposure and HLA in healthy donors. Study-level points and caveats: Reports indicated that the classifier achieved high specificity and sensitivity in diagnosing cytomegalovirus status. Many donors shared some public TCRs, even though most TCR sequences were rare.

The donors were part of the approximately 130-subject validation cohort, which stood apart from the approximately 630-subject first cohort. This CDR3 comprises 16 residues. V was pared by 5 bases and J by 8 bases, with 17 bases of the junction left unmatched. CDR1 and CDR2 from the germline V gene are SGHAT and FQNNGV. TCRdb keeps only in-frame clones here, not all; method: immunoSEQ multiplex PCR. The sample gives 80,000 to 100,000 clones, about nine tenths of which show up once; 2% to 2.5% is in the top ten. Note on this clone: The antigen remains undetermined.

Sequencing was carried out using PBMCs. The clonotype comes from a young man in good health and CMV-seronegative. This rearrangement joins TRBV11-2 to TRBJ1-2; TRBD1 aligns across 7 bases. The CDR3 here is CASSLLTGRTGDGYTF. The CDR3 nucleotides read TGTGCCAGCAGCCTGCTAACTGGTCGGACAGGAGACGGCTACACCTTC.